This T cell receptor beta chain was sequenced in a study of shared clonotypes between healthy human individuals. The method was immunoSEQ multiplex PCR; TCRdb's version includes in-frame clones alone and lacks a portion of them. The sample records about 490,000 clones, approximately 79% being singletons. Looked up from germline, CDR1 is ENHRY and CDR2 is SYGVKD. This CDR3 comprises 14 residues. After removal of 2 bases from V and 4 bases from J, the junction contained 3 bases not matched to a gene. V is TRBV10-3 and J is TRBJ2-5, with TRBD2 identical over 8 bases. Sequenced input: PBMCs. This receptor was taken from a woman aged 40 to 50 in good health. Some clones in this sample may be carry-over from other donors' samples. CDR3 in DNA: TGTGCCATCAGTGAGATTGCGGGAGGAGAGACCCAGTACTTC. Its protein is CAISEIAGGETQYF.